This T cell receptor (beta chain) was obtained from a study of breast tumors, draining lymph nodes, adjacent tissues. As concerns this clonotype: This may come from a read error, since a much larger clone is one base off. The CDR3 carries no conserved terminal phenylalanine or tryptophan, so it likely arises from a read error.

Axillary draining lymph nodes of breast cancer patients supplied the node samples. TCRdb itself ran the multiplex PCR reads through MiXCR, one entry per CDR3 protein. The sample gives under 110,000 distinct CDR3 sequences, 30% of which show up once; about 6% is in the top ten. This clonotype was sampled from a female donor with breast cancer. Some clones in this sample may be carry-over from other donors' samples. The sequencing input was axillary lymph node tissue.

The CDR3 protein is CASSSRGVQETQYP. The CDR3 bases are TGTGCCAGCAGTTCGCGAGGGGTTCAAGAGACCCAGTACCCC. The chain employs TRBV7-2 and TRBJ2-5; TRBD1 or TRBD2 may be the D gene (5 bases each). V shed 6 bases and J shed 2 bases, with 13 bases lying between them. CDR1 is SGHTA and CDR2 is FQGNSA in the germline V gene. The CDR3 consists of 14 residues.